This T cell receptor (beta chain) was retrieved from a study of blood T cells in healthy people across ages. On this clonotype itself: The antigen remains unidentified.

General study points: Unknown CMV status may confound age-related changes in expanded clones.

Alongside a J-beta primer mix, a sample-barcoded 5' primer served in a second PCR lasting roughly 6 to 11 cycles. TCRdb ran MiXCR on the 5' RACE reads and lists one entry per CDR3 protein. This sample carries roughly 700,000 distinct CDR3 sequences, roughly 49% of them seen once, and the ten largest clones take around a third. This TCR was recovered from a woman between 55 and 75 years old in good health. Material: blood.

In DNA, the CDR3 is TGTGCCAGCGAGAGGCTAAATGAGCAGTTCTTC. Residues: CASERLNEQFF. The chain has TRBV6-2 or TRBV6-3 and TRBJ2-1; D remains ambiguous. Germline CDR1 reads MNHEY; CDR2 reads SVGEGT. The CDR3 consists of 11 residues. The V end was cut by 8 bases, the J end by 7 bases, with 9 bases between.